One and the same sample provided the 30 T cell receptor beta chains below, sequenced in a study of blood T cell repertoires in COVID-19. The assay was immunoSEQ multiplex PCR, and TCRdb's table has in-frame clones only and misses some. This sample has about 90,000 clones, with more than 70% found just once. Sequencing used peripheral blood. The source of these receptors is a man in his fifties or sixties with COVID-19, enrolled during active disease.

The rearrangement joins TRBV5-8 to TRBJ1-5; D remains ambiguous. V lost 4 bases to trimming and J lost 1 base, with 15 bases between them. This CDR3 region has 16 residues. CDR1 SGHTS and CDR2 YDEGEE come from the germline V gene. CDR3 region: CASSQEGGWSNQPQHF. CDR3 in DNA: TGTGCCAGCAGCCAGGAGGGAGGTTGGAGCAATCAGCCCCAGCATTTT.

This clone was counted a few times. The chain uses TRBV19 and TRBJ2-2; a possible D gene is TRBD2 (6 bases). This CDR3 contains 14 residues. Germline V lookup: CDR1 LNHDA, CDR2 SQIVND (reference sequence). Trimming left V 2 bases short and J 6 bases short, with 10 bases between. CDR3 in DNA: TGTGCCAGTAGTATATCGGGGGTGGCCGGGGAGCTGTTTTTT. It codes for CASSISGVAGELFF.

This clone was found once. As DNA, the CDR3 is TGTGCCAGCAGTTACTCGTACCGACAGGGGGGTGGCTACACCTTC. This sequence encodes CASSYSYRQGGGYTF. This rearrangement joins TRBV6-5 to TRBJ1-2, with 9 bases matching TRBD1. There are 15 residues in the CDR3. The germline V gene has CDR1 MNHEY and CDR2 SVGAGI. The V and J ends lost 0 bases and 7 bases, in that order; junction bases with no gene match: 6.

V and J are TRBV25-1 and TRBJ1-1, with 8 bases identical to TRBD1. V lost 4 bases and J lost 6; bases outside the gene matches: 10. CDR1 is MGHDK and CDR2 is SYGVNS in the germline V gene. The CDR3 spans 15 residues. CDR3 sequence (DNA): TGTGCCAGCAGTGCCCGGACAGGGCTAGCCGCTGAAGCTTTCTTT. Residues: CASSARTGLAAEAFF.

The chain combines TRBV15 with TRBJ1-5; D might be TRBD1 (5 bases). Trimming stripped 3 bases from V and 5 bases from J, with 11 bases between. Germline-derived CDR1 and CDR2 are LNHNV and YYDKDF (reference sequence). This CDR3 is 14 amino acids long. The CDR3 DNA sequence: TGTGCCACCAGCAGTGTCCAGGGTTATCAGCCCCAGCATTTT. The encoded protein is CATSSVQGYQPQHF.

This clone was counted a single time. The chain links TRBV27 to TRBJ1-5; tentative D call: TRBD1 (6 bases). Germline V gene lookup returns CDR1 MNHEY and CDR2 SMNVEV (reference sequence). Trimming took off 5 bases at V and 0 bases at J, with 17 bases between the two ends. The CDR3 loop spans 17 amino acids. The CDR3 region has the DNA TGTGCCAGCAGTCCAAGGGGGGGCCGCTATAGCAATCAGCCCCAGCATTTT. It translates to CASSPRGGRYSNQPQHF.

The rearrangement links TRBV6-5 to TRBJ2-2; D might be TRBD2 (7 bases). The CDR3 is 14 residues long. With 4 bases removed from V and 4 bases from J, the gap between germline ends came to 10 bases. CDR1 is MNHEY and CDR2 is SVGAGI in the germline V gene. This chain's CDR3 is CASSWGGGTGELFF. In DNA form, the CDR3 reads TGTGCCAGCAGTTGGGGGGGCGGCACCGGGGAGCTGTTTTTT.

The V call is TRBV4-3, the J call TRBJ1-6; D is perhaps TRBD1 (6 bases). From germline, CDR1 is LGHNA and CDR2 YSLEER. The V and J ends lost 4 bases and 7 bases respectively, with 11 bases between them. The CDR3 length is 14 residues. The CDR3: CASSPATGNSPLHF. The DNA for the CDR3 is TGCGCCAGCAGCCCTGCAACAGGGAATTCACCCCTCCACTTT.

CDR3 protein: CASAVVELIYEQYF. DNA of the CDR3: TGTGCCAGCGCGGTAGTAGAACTGATCTACGAGCAGTACTTC. This chain uses TRBV28 with TRBJ2-7; D unclear. The V gene's germline CDR1 is MDHEN and CDR2 SYDVKM. The CDR3 length is 14 residues. Trimming removed 8 bases at V and 3 bases at J, with 17 bases between.

The genes are TRBV7-2 and TRBJ2-7; 12 positions match TRBD2. This CDR3 spans 16 amino acids. Germline V gene lookup returns CDR1 SGHTA and CDR2 FQGNSA. The J segment lost 6 bases and the V segment lost 2 bases, leaving 8 bases of the junction unmatched. The CDR3 sequence is CASSLRSSGGASEQYF. CDR3 nucleotides: TGTGCCAGCAGCTTAAGGTCTAGCGGGGGGGCCTCCGAGCAGTACTTC.

The genes are TRBV19 and TRBJ2-5; 7 bases are shared with TRBD1. This CDR3 is 15 amino acids long. Losses at the gene ends were 5 bases for V and 1 base for J; bases not matched to a gene: 7. Germline V gives CDR1 LNHDA, CDR2 SQIVND (reference sequence). The CDR3 loop is CASSVPGQLQETQYF. As DNA, the CDR3 is TGTGCCAGTAGTGTACCGGGACAGCTCCAAGAGACCCAGTACTTC.

The rearrangement joins TRBV12-3 or TRBV12-4 to TRBJ1-2, with D possibly being TRBD1 (6 bases). CDR3 length: 13 amino acids. Trimming took off 0 bases at V and 8 bases at J, with 10 bases between the two ends. The CDR3 sequence: CASSLAAQGGYTF. CDR3 nucleotides: TGTGCCAGCAGTTTAGCCGCGCAGGGGGGCTACACCTTC.

The genes are TRBV7-3 and TRBJ2-2; the match to TRBD2 covers 8 bases. The trim removed 5 bases at V and 1 base at J, leaving 3 bases unmatched. Germline loops: CDR1 SGHTA, CDR2 FQGTGA. The CDR3 consists of 15 residues. The CDR3 here is CASSQSGGNTGELFF. Here the CDR3 DNA reads TGTGCCAGCAGCCAGAGCGGGGGGAACACCGGGGAGCTGTTTTTT.

This clone has more than one count but fewer than ten. The genes are TRBV7-9 and TRBJ1-6, with D unclear. V lost 3 bases, J lost 6 bases, and 9 bases lay in between. Germline V CDR1 and CDR2: SEHNR, FQNEAQ (reference sequence). This CDR3 contains 14 residues. CDR3 in DNA: TGTGCCAGCAGCTTCTGGGAGGGTAATTCACCCCTCCACTTT. Translated, it gives CASSFWEGNSPLHF.

J is TRBJ1-2 and V is TRBV6-1, with TRBD1 identical over 8 bases. The ends lost 6 bases at V and 4 bases at J; junction bases unmatched: 7. Per germline, CDR1 MNHNS and CDR2 SASEGT. The CDR3 loop spans 14 amino acids. The DNA of the CDR3 is TGTGCCAGCAGCTCGGGGACAGGCAGCTATGGCTACACCTTC. It specifies CASSSGTGSYGYTF.

This clone appeared a single time. This chain joins TRBV6-5 and TRBJ2-6; TRBD1 matches 8 bases. Trimming at V came to 8 bases and at J to 4 bases, leaving 4 bases not matched to a gene. The length of the CDR3 is 14 residues. Germline V lookup: CDR1 MNHEY, CDR2 SVGAGI. The CDR3 loop reads CASRTGFGANVLTF. CDR3 bases: TGTGCCAGCCGGACAGGGTTCGGGGCCAACGTCCTGACTTTC.

The V and J genes are TRBV27 and TRBJ2-1; D is unclear. CDR3 length: 16 amino acids. The germline CDR1 and CDR2 sequences are MNHEY and SMNVEV (reference sequence). V was trimmed by 3 bases and J by 4 bases, leaving 16 bases between them. Here the CDR3 DNA reads TGTGCCAGCAGTTTCCGCGGTCAGCAACTATACAATGAGCAGTTCTTC. It encodes CASSFRGQQLYNEQFF.

V gene TRBV12-3 or TRBV12-4 combines with J gene TRBJ2-3; perhaps TRBD1 as D (5 bases). V lost 6 bases to trimming and J lost 3 bases, with 10 bases between them. The CDR3 length is 13 residues. The CDR3 nucleotides read TGTGCCAGCAGAGGGGATGGGACAGATACGCAGTATTTT. Its translation is CASRGDGTDTQYF.

This chain joins TRBV19 and TRBJ1-2; D is undetermined. The CDR3 is 15 residues long. Trimming removed 3 bases from V and 7 bases from J, with 18 bases in between. In germline, CDR1 is LNHDA, CDR2 SQIVND (reference sequence). The DNA of the CDR3 is TGTGCCAGTAGTATTGGACCGCCCCAGGCGGGTGGCTACACCTTC. Amino acids: CASSIGPPQAGGYTF.

The chain employs TRBV5-1 and TRBJ1-1; the D gene is possibly TRBD1 (6 bases). The CDR3 length is 14 residues. The germline V and J ends were trimmed by 3 bases and 2 bases, with 11 bases remaining between them. Looked up from germline, CDR1 is SGHRS and CDR2 is YFSETQ. The CDR3 DNA is TGCGCCAGCAGCTCGACAGGAGGAAACACTGAAGCTTTCTTT. Residues: CASSSTGGNTEAFF.

V usage is TRBV4-2 and J usage is TRBJ1-4; D not resolved. The germline CDR1 and CDR2 sequences are LGHNA and YNFKEQ. CDR3 size: 16 residues. V was clipped by 3 bases and J by 5 bases, with 16 bases between them. CDR3 sequence (DNA): TGTGCCAGCAGCCAGTTAAGCGGCAGTGCAAATGAAAAACTGTTTTTT. Its translation is CASSQLSGSANEKLFF.

This chain uses TRBV4-2 with TRBJ2-3; D is possibly TRBD2 (7 bases). CDR3 length: 16 amino acids. Germline V gene sequence: CDR1 LGHNA, CDR2 YNFKEQ. With 0 bases removed from V and 4 bases from J, the gap between germline ends came to 14 bases. The CDR3 DNA reads TGTGCCAGCAGCCAAGATCTCGCGGGGGCGGCAGATACGCAGTATTTT. This gives the protein CASSQDLAGAADTQYF.

The rearrangement joins TRBV7-2 to TRBJ2-1; the match to TRBD2 covers 7 bases. Trimming at V came to 3 bases and at J to 2 bases, leaving 4 bases not matched to a gene. Germline CDR1 reads SGHTA; CDR2 reads FQGNSA. The CDR3 is 15 residues long. CDR3 sequence (DNA): TGTGCCAGCAGCTTGGGAGCGGGACCCTACAATGAGCAGTTCTTC. This encodes CASSLGAGPYNEQFF.

The chain employs TRBV3-1 (or the pseudogene TRBV3-2) and TRBJ1-4; a possible D gene is TRBD1 (6 bases). The germline V gene encodes CDR1 LGHDT and CDR2 YNNKEL (reference sequence). The CDR3 has 15 amino acids. Deletions cut 0 bases from V and 1 base from J, with 6 bases between. The CDR3 DNA is TGTGCCAGCAGCCAAGAACAGGGAACTAATGAAAAACTGTTTTTT. This translates into CASSQEQGTNEKLFF.

The chain combines TRBV5-1 with TRBJ1-3, with TRBD1 as a possible D gene (6 bases). The germline V gene has CDR1 SGHRS and CDR2 YFSETQ. CDR3 length: 18 residues. Trimming left V 1 base short and J 0 bases short, with 17 bases between. This chain's CDR3 is CASSLTGRGPFSGNTIYF. As DNA, the CDR3 is TGCGCCAGCAGCTTGACGGGCAGGGGCCCATTCTCTGGAAACACCATATATTTT.

The gene calls are TRBV6-5 and TRBJ1-3; 8 nucleotides align to TRBD1. CDR3 size: 16 residues. CDR1 and CDR2 (germline): MNHEY, SVGAGI. V dropped 2 bases and J dropped 2; count of bases not matched to a gene: 5. CDR3 in amino acids: CASSYGGQGAGNTIYF. CDR3 bases: TGTGCCAGCAGTTACGGCGGACAGGGTGCTGGAAACACCATATATTTT.

This chain connects TRBV30 to TRBJ2-5; 9 nucleotides align to TRBD2. This CDR3 comprises 15 residues. Germline-derived CDR1 and CDR2 are GTSNPN and SVGIG (reference sequence). V lost 1 base, J lost 6 bases, and 9 bases stayed unmatched. The CDR3 coding sequence is TGTGCCTGGAGTGGGTTAGCGGGGGCCGGGAAGACCCAGTACTTC. Translated, it gives CAWSGLAGAGKTQYF.

CDR3 amino acids: CASITKRGGIPTEAFF. The DNA of the CDR3 is TGTGCCAGCATCACAAAAAGGGGCGGGATCCCCACTGAAGCTTTCTTT. The rearrangement joins TRBV3-1 (or the pseudogene TRBV3-2) to TRBJ1-1; the D gene is possibly TRBD1 (5 bases). Germline lookup yields CDR1 LGHDT and CDR2 YNNKEL (reference sequence). The CDR3 consists of 16 residues. Trimming pared 7 bases from V and 4 bases from J, leaving 22 bases between.

The count of this clone is one. The chain links TRBV7-2 to TRBJ1-5; D unresolved. Germline V gene data show CDR1 as SGHTA and CDR2 as FQGNSA. V shed 0 bases and J shed 3 bases, with 6 bases lying between them. The CDR3 is made up of 14 amino acids. CDR3 DNA: TGTGCCAGCAGCTTAGCGGCGGTCAATCAGCCCCAGCATTTT. Translation gives CASSLAAVNQPQHF.

The CDR3 is CASSPSRGGANEQYF. The CDR3 DNA sequence: TGTGCCAGCAGCCCCTCTCGCGGGGGGGCCAACGAGCAGTACTTC. The chain is built from TRBV11-2 and TRBJ2-7; TRBD2 matches 9 bases. Trimming at V came to 5 bases and at J to 5 bases, leaving 10 bases not matched to a gene. Germline lookup yields CDR1 SGHAT and CDR2 FQNNGV. This CDR3 has 15 amino acids.